The entry that follows covers one T cell receptor (beta chain) sequence. This entry is derived from a study of blood T cell repertoires in COVID-19. Study-level background: Some COVID-19 samples were acute and others convalescent; all came from the United States, Italy and Spain. Nucleic acid was either cDNA or gDNA, and it came from T cells, B-cell-depleted T cells, or PBMCs.

The V gene's germline CDR1 is SEHNR and CDR2 FQNEAQ (reference sequence). The CDR3 length is 15 residues. Trimming at V came to 3 bases and at J to 3 bases, leaving 6 bases not matched to a gene. Under the authors' procedure: Estimates of nucleated cell counts were drawn from the amplification of reference gene primers. TCRdb's table, derived via immunoSEQ multiplex PCR, lists solely in-frame clones and lacks some. V, J and clone size reflect that table, while D and trimming were determined from the DNA. Altogether 90,000 to 120,000 clones are present, about three quarters being singletons, with the ten largest covering over 4%.

The specimen was peripheral blood. This chain uses TRBV7-9 with TRBJ1-1, with TRBD1 matching over 8 bases. The sequence derives from a man between 65 and 85 years old with acute or convalescent COVID-19. The CDR3 region is CASSLPDRADTEAFF. CDR3 nucleotide sequence: TGTGCCAGCAGCTTGCCGGACAGGGCGGACACTGAAGCTTTCTTT.